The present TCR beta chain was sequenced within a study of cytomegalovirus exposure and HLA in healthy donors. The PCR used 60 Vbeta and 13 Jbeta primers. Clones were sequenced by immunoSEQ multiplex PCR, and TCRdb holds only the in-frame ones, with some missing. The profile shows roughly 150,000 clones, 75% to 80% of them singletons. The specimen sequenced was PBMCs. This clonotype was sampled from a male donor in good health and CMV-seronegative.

CDR3: CASSQASTYSGELFF. The DNA of the CDR3 is TGCGCCAGCAGCCAAGCCTCCACTTATAGCGGGGAGCTGTTTTTT. V usage is TRBV4-3 and J usage is TRBJ2-2; no reliable D call. Per the germline V gene, CDR1 is LGHNA and CDR2 is YSLEER. The V end lost 1 base, the J end lost 7 bases, and 13 bases lay between the germline ends. This CDR3 spans 15 amino acids.